This T cell receptor (beta chain) was profiled in a study of Graves' ophthalmopathy and Graves' hyperthyroidism (dated by TCRdb to the late 2010s). The study in broad terms: Peripheral blood was collected before any treatment was given, at the time of initial diagnosis. Once sampling was done, hyperthyroidism patients were given methimazole at a starting dose of 30 mg daily, while ophthalmopathy patients were given high-dose intravenous methylprednisolone. An independent validation cohort comprised 18 hyperthyroidism patients and 17 patients who later progressed from hyperthyroidism to ophthalmopathy. The study used signatures of the TCR beta repertoire to tell Graves' ophthalmopathy apart from Graves' hyperthyroidism and to predict which patients would progress to ophthalmopathy. To explore V-J signatures that distinguish ophthalmopathy from hyperthyroidism, a discovery set of more than 90 patients was enrolled, made up of roughly 41 with ophthalmopathy and 57 with stable hyperthyroidism. In over five hyperthyroidism patients, T-cell repertoires of thyroid tissue and blood were compared. In total, approximately 130 blood samples were TCR-sequenced: fewer than 50 ophthalmopathy, under 85 hyperthyroidism and roughly 17 hyperthyroidism-to-ophthalmopathy patients.

Paper-wide results and their limitations: No statistical method was used to predetermine the sample size, and group allocation was not hidden from the investigators. Most expanded thyroid clonotypes with frequency above 0.001 were also detected in blood, suggesting blood repertoires may reflect the thyroid immune response. The 13-signature model separated ophthalmopathy from stable hyperthyroidism with over 85% sensitivity and around 81% specificity in cross-validation, and 80%/75% in the test set. In validation, the model predicted ophthalmopathy progression with about 71% sensitivity and about 77% specificity; some twelve predicted patients were CT-confirmed with GO in a median of around 6 months.

The germline V gene (reference sequence) yields SEHNR for CDR1 and FQNEAQ for CDR2. V is reduced by 1 base and J by 2 bases, leaving a spacing of 8 bases between them. The cysteine opens and the phenylalanine closes a CDR3 of 15 amino acids. The sequence is cut down to CDR3 DNA, 45 bases in frame from base 1. This clonotype showed up many times. The target of this receptor is not known. Base-call qualities are not available, and no considerably larger clone is one nucleotide away. For repertoire sequencing, TCR beta CDR3 regions were amplified from RNA transcripts. The first round of RT-PCR was done with HTBI primers and the Qiagen OneStep RT-PCR kit, and was followed by a second round of multiplex PCR, then size selection and purification. Libraries were sequenced paired-end with 100 bp reads on an Illumina HiSeq2000. On the authors' methods: SOAPnuke was used for read processing, and reads with adapters, uncalled bases, a mean Phred below 15, or no exact constant-primer or identifier match were discarded. High-quality paired reads were merged with COPE v1.2.5. Clonotypes were defined as unique nucleotide sequences and were aligned to IMGT TRB V, D and J references using MiTCR v1.1. The analysis was limited to V-J combinations with a frequency above 0.0001, which together covered about 99% of the repertoires. For each V-J combination, a TCR clonal expansion and chaos score was defined as the ratio of F50 clonal expansion to chaos observed in the TCRdist matrix. Welch's t-statistics and random forest were used to reduce features to approximately 13 V-J combinations, which were fed into a naive Bayes classifier. The Morisita-Horn index was used to measure how similar the thyroid and blood repertoires were. Using fastp at Q25 and MiXCR, TCRdb reprocessed the public reads and kept productive beta chains. Each entry merges the rows of one CDR3 protein and shows their most common DNA and genes. The V and J calls, along with clone size, are taken from TCRdb and not from the paper's own processing. The sample table lists about 740,000 distinct CDR3 sequences, 35% to 50% of them with a count of one. 44% of the sample is held by the ten biggest clonotypes.

Ophthalmopathy patients were characterized by moderately to severely active disease, a Clinical Activity Score of at least 3, a NOSPECS grade of at least 4, and a disease duration under 3 months. Patients with other autoimmune diseases, uncontrolled infections, pregnancy or lactation were excluded from the study. Clinical symptoms, serum thyroxine, TRAb, thyroid ultrasound and orbital computed tomography formed the basis of the diagnosis. PBMCs were isolated from about 9.2 ml of fresh peripheral blood by Ficoll-Paque density gradient centrifugation. Total RNA was extracted using Trizol reagent, and RNA quality was checked on an Agilent 2100 Bioanalyzer.

The TCR comes from an adult man with Graves' ophthalmopathy. The sample consisted of peripheral blood. The V and J segments used are TRBV7-9 and TRBJ1-4; the D gene is perhaps TRBD1, on 5 matching bases. The CDR3 region has the sequence CASSLVGATNEKLFF. The DNA sequence is TGTGCCAGCAGCTTAGTCGGGGCTACTAATGAAAAACTGTTTTTT. The CDR3, completed at both ends by the reference TRBV7-9 and TRBJ1-4 genes, gives the full variable domain DTGVSQNPRHKITKRGQNVTFRCDPISEHNRLYWYRQTLGQGPEFLTYFQNEAQLEKSRLLSDRFSAERPKGSFSTLEIQRTEQGDSAMYLCASSLVGATNEKLFFGSGTQLSVL.